This paragraph covers one TCR beta chain sequence. The data were taken from a study of T cells in Graves' hyperthyroidism and ophthalmopathy. Background on the study: It was at initial diagnosis, before any treatment, that peripheral blood was collected.

Amplified TCR beta CDR3 regions derived from RNA transcripts. The TCR CDR3 was amplified in a first-round RT-PCR using the HTBI primer set. Via MiXCR, TCRdb re-called the multiplex PCR reads, giving one row per CDR3 protein. The table lists under 300,000 distinct CDR3 sequences, 13% of them singletons. The J segment lost 3 bases and the V segment lost 7 bases, leaving 9 bases of the junction unmatched. Per the germline V gene, CDR1 is LNHDA and CDR2 is SQIVND (reference sequence). CDR3 length: 14 residues. Orbital computed tomography and thyroid ultrasound, together with serum TRAb and thyroxine and clinical symptoms, were used for diagnoses. It was at first hyperthyroidism diagnosis, before any ophthalmopathy symptoms, that the blood sample was taken. PBMCs were obtained from over 8.5 ml fresh peripheral blood.

This TCR derives from a woman aged 25 to 45 with Graves' hyperthyroidism that later progressed to Graves' ophthalmopathy. The sequencing sample was made of blood. The rearrangement joins TRBV19 to TRBJ2-7; 7 bases align to TRBD2. CDR3 bases: TGTGCCAGTACCTCCCCCGGGAGGAACTACGAGCAGTACTTC. It translates to CASTSPGRNYEQYF. The variable domain in full, with the rest retrieved from reference TRBV19 and TRBJ2-7, is DGGITQSPKYLFRKEGQNVTLSCEQNLNHDAMYWYRQDPGQGLRLIYYSQIVNDFQKGDIAEGYSVSREKKESFPLTVTSAQKNPTAFYLCASTSPGRNYEQYFGPGTRLTVT.